The clone carrying this T cell receptor (beta chain) has just a few counts. Antigen unknown. This entry belongs to a study of T-cell memory formation after mild COVID-19. The study's findings and limits: Whether second-wave clones peaking at day 37 were SARS-CoV-2 specific went unconfirmed.

CDR1 is SGHNT and CDR2 is YYREEE in the germline V gene (reference sequence). Trimming took off 3 bases at V and 7 bases at J, with 17 bases between the two ends. The CDR3 has 15 amino acids. MiXCR was run by TCRdb on the 5' RACE reads, yielding one entry per CDR3 protein. Of roughly 400,000 distinct CDR3 sequences listed, approximately 15% are singletons. Sequenced sample: PBMCs or a T cell subset sorted from them (not recorded which). V is TRBV5-4 and J is TRBJ2-4, with D maybe TRBD2 (6 bases). The source of this sequence is a man younger than 30 who had mild COVID-19 (a few samples of this study predate the infection). Cell type and time point are not known. The CDR3 here is CASSYDRLGGNIQYF. The CDR3 region has the DNA TGTGCCAGCAGCTACGATCGACTAGGTGGGAACATTCAGTACTTC.